This T cell receptor (beta chain) was documented in a study of shared clonotypes between healthy human individuals. The wider study: Samples came from two female and a few male donors aged 18 to 49.

Donors were healthy HIV-negative adults without recent acute infections or vaccinations. Sequenced by immunoSEQ multiplex PCR; TCRdb stores in-frame clones only, minus some. The sample yields roughly 2.2 million clones, 93% seen once. Sequenced sample: naive CD4+ T cells from PBMCs. Subset specified: CD45RA+ positively selected. This TCR derives from a man aged 18 to 35 in good health. Some clones in this sample may be carry-over from other donors' samples.

For the CDR3, the DNA is TGTGCCAGCAGTGACTCGAGTCGGGCGGGTGTCCTTAGGAGCAATCAGCCCCAGCATTTT. Amino acid sequence: CASSDSSRAGVLRSNQPQHF. The chain uses TRBV6-4 and TRBJ1-5; D unresolved. Trimming took 0 bases from V and 1 from J, leaving 22 bases between them. This CDR3 spans 20 amino acids. The germline CDR1 and CDR2 sequences are MRHNA and SNTAGT.